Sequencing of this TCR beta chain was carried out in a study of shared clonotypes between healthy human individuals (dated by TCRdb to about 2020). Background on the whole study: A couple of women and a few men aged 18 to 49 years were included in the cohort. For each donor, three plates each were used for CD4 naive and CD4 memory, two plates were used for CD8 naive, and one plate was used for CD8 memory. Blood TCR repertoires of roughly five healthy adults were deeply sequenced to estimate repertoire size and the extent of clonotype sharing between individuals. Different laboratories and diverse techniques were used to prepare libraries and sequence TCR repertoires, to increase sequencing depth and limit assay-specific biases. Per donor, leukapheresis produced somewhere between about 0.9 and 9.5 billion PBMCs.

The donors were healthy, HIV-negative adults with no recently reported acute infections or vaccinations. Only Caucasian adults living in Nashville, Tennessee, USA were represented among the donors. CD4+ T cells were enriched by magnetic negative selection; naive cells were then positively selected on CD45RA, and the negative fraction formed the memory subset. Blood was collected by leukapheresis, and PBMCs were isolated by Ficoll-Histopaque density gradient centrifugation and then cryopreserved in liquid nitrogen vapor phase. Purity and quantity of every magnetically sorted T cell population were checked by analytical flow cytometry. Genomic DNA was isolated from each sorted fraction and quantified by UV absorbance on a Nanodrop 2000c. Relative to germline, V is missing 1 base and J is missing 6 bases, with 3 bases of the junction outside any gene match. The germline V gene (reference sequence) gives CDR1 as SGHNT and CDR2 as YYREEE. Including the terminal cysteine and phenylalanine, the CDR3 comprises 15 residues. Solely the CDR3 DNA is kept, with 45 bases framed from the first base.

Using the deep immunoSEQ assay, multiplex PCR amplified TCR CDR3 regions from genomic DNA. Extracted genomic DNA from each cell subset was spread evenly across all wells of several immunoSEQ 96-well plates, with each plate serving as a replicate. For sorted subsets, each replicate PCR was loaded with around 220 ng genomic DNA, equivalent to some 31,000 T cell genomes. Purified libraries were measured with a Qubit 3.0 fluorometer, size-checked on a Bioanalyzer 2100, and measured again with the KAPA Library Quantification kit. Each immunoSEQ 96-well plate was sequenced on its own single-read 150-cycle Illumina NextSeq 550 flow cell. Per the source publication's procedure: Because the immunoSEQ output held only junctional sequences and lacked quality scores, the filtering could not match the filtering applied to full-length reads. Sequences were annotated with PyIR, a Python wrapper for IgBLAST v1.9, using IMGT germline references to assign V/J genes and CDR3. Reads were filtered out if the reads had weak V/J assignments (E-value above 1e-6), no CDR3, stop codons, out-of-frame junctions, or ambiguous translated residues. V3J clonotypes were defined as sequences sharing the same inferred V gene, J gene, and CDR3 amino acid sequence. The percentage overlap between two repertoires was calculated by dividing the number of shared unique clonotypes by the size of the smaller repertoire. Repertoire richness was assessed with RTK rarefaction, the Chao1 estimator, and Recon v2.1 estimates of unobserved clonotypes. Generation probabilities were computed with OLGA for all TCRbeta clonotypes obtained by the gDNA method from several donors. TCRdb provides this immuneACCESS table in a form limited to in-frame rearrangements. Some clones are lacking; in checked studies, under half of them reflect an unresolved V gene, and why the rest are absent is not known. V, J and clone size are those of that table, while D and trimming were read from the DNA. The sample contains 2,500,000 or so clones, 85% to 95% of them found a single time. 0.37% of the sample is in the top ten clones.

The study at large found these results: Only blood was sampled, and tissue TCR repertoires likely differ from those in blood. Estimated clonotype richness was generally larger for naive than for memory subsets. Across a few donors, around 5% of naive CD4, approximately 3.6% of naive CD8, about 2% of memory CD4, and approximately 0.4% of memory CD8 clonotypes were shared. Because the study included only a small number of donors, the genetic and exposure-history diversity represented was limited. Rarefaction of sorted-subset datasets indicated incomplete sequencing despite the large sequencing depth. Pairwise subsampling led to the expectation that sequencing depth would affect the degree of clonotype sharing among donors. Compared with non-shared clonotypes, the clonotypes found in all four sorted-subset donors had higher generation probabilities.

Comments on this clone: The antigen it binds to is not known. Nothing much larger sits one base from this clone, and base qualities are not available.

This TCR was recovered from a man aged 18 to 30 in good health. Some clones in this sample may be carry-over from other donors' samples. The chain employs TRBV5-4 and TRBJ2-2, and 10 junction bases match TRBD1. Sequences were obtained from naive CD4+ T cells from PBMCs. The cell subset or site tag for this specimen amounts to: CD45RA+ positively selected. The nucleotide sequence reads TGTGCCAGCAGCTTGTCTGGGACAGGGGCCGGGGAGCTGTTTTTT. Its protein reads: CASSLSGTGAGELFF.